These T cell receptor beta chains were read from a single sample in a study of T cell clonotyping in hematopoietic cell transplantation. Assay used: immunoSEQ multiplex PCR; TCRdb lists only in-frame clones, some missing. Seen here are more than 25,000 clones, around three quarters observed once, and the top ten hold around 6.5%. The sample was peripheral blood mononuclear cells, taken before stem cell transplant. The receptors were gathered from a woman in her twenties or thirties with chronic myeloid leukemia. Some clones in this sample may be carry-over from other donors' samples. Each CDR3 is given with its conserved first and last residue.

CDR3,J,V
CASSFTGLAYEQYF,TRBJ2-7,TRBV11-2
CASSLAGGFNQPQHF,TRBJ1-5,TRBV28
CASSQDSSGGAETQYF,TRBJ2-5,TRBV4-2
CASSSRTGNTDTQYF,TRBJ2-3,TRBV7-6
CSTLSDTQYF,TRBJ2-3,TRBV20-1
CASSLQGMNSPLHF,TRBJ1-6,TRBV7-9
CSANSNYGYTF,TRBJ1-2,TRBV20-1
CASSLSSGTSF,TRBJ1-2,TRBV7-6
CASSLAQGRGYTF,TRBJ1-2,TRBV7-8
CASSAQNTEAFF,TRBJ1-1,TRBV28
CASSVQGGTGELFF,TRBJ2-2,TRBV9
CASSQDLSNYGYTF,TRBJ1-2,TRBV4-1
CASSFARAGSPLHF,TRBJ1-6,TRBV5-6
CAWSYSYPYNSPLHF,TRBJ1-6,TRBV30
CASSFRTGATYEQYF,TRBJ2-7,TRBV5-1
CASSPGLAGARTDTQYF,TRBJ2-3,TRBV5-1
CASSSSRGLETQYF,TRBJ2-5,TRBV11-2
CATTRPGDNGYTF,TRBJ1-2,TRBV10-2
CSVEAPGGLSFF,TRBJ1-1,TRBV29-1
CASRPGTASGNTIYF,TRBJ1-3,TRBV6-5
CASSQDGSGTLSIQYF,TRBJ2-4,TRBV4-1
CSALGKLGGAPDTGELFF,TRBJ2-2,TRBV29-1
CASRGPGDGYTF,TRBJ1-2,TRBV11-1
CASSIGATFANTGELFF,TRBJ2-2,TRBV19
CASSQDRTNTEAFF,TRBJ1-1,TRBV5-1
CASSILQGSVEKLFF,TRBJ1-4,TRBV19
CASTDSGGNSPLHF,TRBJ1-6,TRBV27
CASSPISPTDTQYF,TRBJ2-3,TRBV27
CASSFAGGARETQYF,TRBJ2-5,TRBV7-2
CASSLVPGTEAFF,TRBJ1-1,TRBV7-9
CASTGTGSQPQHF,TRBJ1-5,TRBV28
CASSWGWTGGSDEQYF,TRBJ2-7,TRBV5-6
CASSPYLQGAIYEQYF,TRBJ2-7,TRBV7-2
CASSEAAGQGETQYF,TRBJ2-5,TRBV6-1
CSVPNGANVLTF,TRBJ2-6,TRBV29-1
CASSYEGTSSYGYTF,TRBJ1-2,TRBV6-5
CASSEYDRNKNIQYF,TRBJ2-4,TRBV25-1
CASRDTPGDDHYGYTF,TRBJ1-2,TRBV27
CASSVAGGLYNEQFF,TRBJ2-1,TRBV9
CASSYSLNSNQPQHF,TRBJ1-5,TRBV6-5
CASSLEGSTNEKLFF,TRBJ1-4,TRBV7-9
CASSYSGRKLFF,TRBJ1-4,TRBV5-6
CASSVASRGDTEAFF,TRBJ1-1,TRBV9
CASSYSSQGNSPLHF,TRBJ1-6,TRBV6-5
CASSQTGVNYGYTF,TRBJ1-2,TRBV4-1
CASSTRAAVNYGYTF,TRBJ1-2,TRBV28
CASSPQGFSYEQYF,TRBJ2-7,TRBV18
CASSRRLDADTQYF,TRBJ2-3,TRBV5-1
CASSPNAGAHSYEQYF,TRBJ2-7,TRBV5-6
CASSLATARSNQPQHF,TRBJ1-5,TRBV7-2
CASSQDLARAGYTF,TRBJ1-2,TRBV4-1
CASQGGQGAVYGYTF,TRBJ1-2,TRBV6-1
CASTWGSGNTIYF,TRBJ1-3,TRBV5-1
CASSQAGRVSGANVLTF,TRBJ2-6,TRBV4-1
CASSLKSGSDTQYF,TRBJ2-3,TRBV5-6